The clone carrying this T cell receptor beta chain has a count of ten or more. Its specificity is not known. The data are from a study of T cell repertoires in cytomegalovirus infection. Germline lookup yields CDR1 MNHNY and CDR2 SVGAGI (reference sequence). Trimming at V came to 6 bases and at J to 0 bases, leaving 6 bases not matched to a gene. This CDR3 has 15 amino acids. One entry per CDR3 protein, called by TCRdb with MiXCR from the reads. The repertoire holds roughly 130,000 distinct CDR3 sequences, less than 9.5% seen once, with roughly a tenth in the top ten. General study findings and limits: Frequencies of public TCR beta families were cumulated, and this identified carriers of CMV plus the relevant HLA.

The specimen sequenced was PBMCs. The receptor was isolated from a human donor in good health (CMV status not recorded). Some clones in this sample may be carry-over from other donors' samples. The chain has TRBV6-6 and TRBJ2-5; 8 bases map to TRBD1. Here the CDR3 DNA reads TGTGCCAGCAGAGCCTGGACAGGGTACCAAGAGACCCAGTACTTC. Translating it yields CASRAWTGYQETQYF.